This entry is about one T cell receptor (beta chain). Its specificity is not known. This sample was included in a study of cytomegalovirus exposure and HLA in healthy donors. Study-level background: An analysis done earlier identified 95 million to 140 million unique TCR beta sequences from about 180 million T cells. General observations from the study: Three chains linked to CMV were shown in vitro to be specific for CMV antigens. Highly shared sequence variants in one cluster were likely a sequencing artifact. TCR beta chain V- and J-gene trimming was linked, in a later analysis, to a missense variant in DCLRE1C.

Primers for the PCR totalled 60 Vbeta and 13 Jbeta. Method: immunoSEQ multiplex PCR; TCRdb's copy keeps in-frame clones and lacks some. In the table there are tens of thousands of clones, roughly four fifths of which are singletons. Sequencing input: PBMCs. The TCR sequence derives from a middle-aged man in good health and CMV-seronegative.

CDR3 protein: CATSRDTGAGELFF. CDR3 coding DNA: TGTGCCACTTCTCGGGACACAGGGGCCGGGGAGCTGTTTTTT. The V call is TRBV7-9, the J call TRBJ2-2, with 7 bases lining up with TRBD1. CDR3 length equals 14 residues. The V gene's germline CDR1 is SEHNR and CDR2 FQNEAQ (reference sequence). V shed 10 bases and J 6 bases; nucleotides not matched to a gene: 11.